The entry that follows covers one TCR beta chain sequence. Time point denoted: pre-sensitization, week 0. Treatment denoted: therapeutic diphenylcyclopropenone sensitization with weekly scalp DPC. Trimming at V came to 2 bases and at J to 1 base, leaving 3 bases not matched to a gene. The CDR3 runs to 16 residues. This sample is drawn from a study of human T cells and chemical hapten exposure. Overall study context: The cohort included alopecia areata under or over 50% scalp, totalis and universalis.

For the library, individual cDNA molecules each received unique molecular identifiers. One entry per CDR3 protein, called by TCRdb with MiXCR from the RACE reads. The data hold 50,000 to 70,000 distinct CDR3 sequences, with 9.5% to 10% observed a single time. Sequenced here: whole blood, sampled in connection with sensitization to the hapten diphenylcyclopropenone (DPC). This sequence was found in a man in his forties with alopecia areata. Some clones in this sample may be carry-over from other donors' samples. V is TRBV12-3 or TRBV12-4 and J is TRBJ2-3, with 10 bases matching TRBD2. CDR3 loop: CASSLIAGGGTDTQYF. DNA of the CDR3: TGTGCCAGCAGTTTAATAGCGGGAGGAGGCACAGATACGCAGTATTTT.